Presented here are 18 T cell receptor beta chains from one specimen sequenced in a study of T cells in narcolepsy. Libraries were prepared by immunoSEQ multiplex PCR; TCRdb keeps only in-frame clonotypes and omits some of them. Seen here are approximately 23,000 clones, almost 85% observed once, and the top ten hold 10%. The sample taken for sequencing was memory (CD45RA-) CD4+ T cells from blood. The origin of the receptors is a human donor in good health.

This clone showed up just a few times. The chain recombines TRBV19 with TRBJ1-3; TRBD1 is a possible D gene (6 bases). V lost 6 bases and J 0 bases, leaving 12 bases between the germline ends. Germline V lookup: CDR1 LNHDA, CDR2 SQIVND (reference sequence). The CDR3 extends over 15 amino acids. CDR3 sequence reads: CASRFDRSSGNTIYF. The CDR3 region has the DNA TGTGCCAGTAGATTCGACAGGAGCTCTGGAAACACCATATATTTT.

The V call is TRBV4-2, the J call TRBJ2-1, with TRBD2 matching over 9 bases. There are 17 residues in the CDR3. V shed 1 base, J shed 4 bases, and the junction held 8 bases outside the gene matches. Germline V gene data show CDR1 as LGHNA and CDR2 as YNFKEQ. The CDR3 region is CASSQGGTSRAYNEQFF. Here the CDR3 DNA reads TGTGCCAGCAGCCAAGGCGGGACTAGCCGGGCGTACAATGAGCAGTTCTTC.

This sequence joins TRBV12-2 and TRBJ1-5; the table gives TRBD1 as D, unverified against the DNA. TRBV12-2 is flagged as a pseudogene. The CDR3 consists of 18 residues. Here the CDR3 DNA reads TGTGCAAGTCGCTTAGTGAGTTTGGCACAGGGGCTTGGTCAGCCCCAGCATTTT. Amino acids: CASRLVSLAQGLGQPQHF.

In nucleotides, the CDR3 is TGTGCCAGCAGCTCACCGGGACTAGCGTTTAAGGGGCAGTTCTTC. This sequence encodes CASSSPGLAFKGQFF. The chain employs TRBV7-9 and TRBJ2-1; 10 bases map to TRBD2. The CDR3 spans 15 residues. CDR1 is SEHNR and CDR2 is FQNEAQ in the germline V gene (reference sequence). The J segment lost 12 bases and the V segment lost 4 bases, leaving 12 bases of the junction unmatched.

The chain employs TRBV19 and TRBJ1-2; D may be TRBD1 (5 bases). V was cut by 10 bases and J by 7 bases, with 16 bases left in between. In germline, CDR1 is LNHDA, CDR2 SQIVND (reference sequence). The CDR3 contains 12 residues. The CDR3 spells CATSTRGSGYTF. The DNA for the CDR3 is TGTGCCACCTCTACCCGGGGGTCTGGCTACACCTTC.

The rearrangement uses TRBV21-1 and TRBJ2-5; TRBD2 is the table's D call and was not checked against the DNA. TRBV21-1 is given as a pseudogene. CDR3 size: 15 residues. For the CDR3, the DNA is TGTGCCAGCAGCAAAGAGCGGGGCCGTTCCGGGACCCAGTACTTC. This codes for CASSKERGRSGTQYF.

V usage is TRBV27 and J usage is TRBJ1-5; a possible D gene is TRBD1 (5 bases). CDR3 length: 15 residues. Germline V gives CDR1 MNHEY, CDR2 SMNVEV (reference sequence). Between the trimmed V and J ends, which lost 1 base and 2 bases, there was a span of 9 bases. The chain's CDR3 is CASSLFRGGNQPQHF. Written as DNA, the CDR3 is TGTGCCAGCAGTTTATTTCGGGGGGGCAATCAGCCCCAGCATTTT.

This chain uses TRBV6-6 with TRBJ2-7, with no clear D. The CDR3 runs 15 residues. V dropped 6 bases and J dropped 2 bases, with 17 bases sitting between them. Germline CDR1 MNHNY, CDR2 SVGAGI (reference sequence). The CDR3 region is CASRRLPDKAYEQYF. The DNA for the CDR3 is TGTGCCAGCAGGCGATTGCCAGATAAAGCCTACGAGCAGTACTTC.

The chain is built from TRBV30 and TRBJ1-1; tentative D call: TRBD1 (6 bases). CDR1 is GTSNPN and CDR2 is SVGIG in the germline V gene (reference sequence). The CDR3 loop spans 14 amino acids. The V gene lost 5 bases and the J gene lost 4 bases, with 17 bases spanning the gap. The CDR3 bases are TGTGCCTGGGGTTTCAGGGGACGGGCCACTGAAGCTTTCTTT. Protein product: CAWGFRGRATEAFF.

This clone is a singleton in its sample. This chain joins TRBV6-5 and TRBJ1-1; possible D gene TRBD1, 5 bases. Trimming shortened V by 7 bases and J by 7 bases, and 10 bases separated the two germline ends. Per the germline V gene, CDR1 is MNHEY and CDR2 is SVGAGI. The CDR3 has 11 residues. The DNA of the CDR3 is TGTGCCAGCAAGGAGGGGTTTGAAGCTTTCTTT. Amino acids: CASKEGFEAFF.

The chain carries TRBV18 and TRBJ2-2; D remains unclear. Deletions cut 2 bases from V and 4 bases from J, with 8 bases between. This CDR3 spans 14 amino acids. In germline, CDR1 is KGHSH, CDR2 LQKENI. The CDR3 region is CASSPARSTGELFF. In nucleotides, the CDR3 is TGTGCCAGCTCACCAGCCCGAAGCACCGGGGAGCTGTTTTTT.

The chain is built from TRBV11-2 and TRBJ2-7; the match to TRBD1 covers 8 bases. V shed 4 bases and J 6 bases; nucleotides not matched to a gene: 11. The V gene's germline CDR1 is SGHAT and CDR2 FQNNGV. This CDR3 contains 15 residues. The CDR3 bases are TGTGCCAGCAGCTCCCGGACAGGGAACCTCCCCGAGCAGTACTTC. Translation: CASSSRTGNLPEQYF.

In this sample, this clone turned up a few times. The V gene is TRBV28, the J gene TRBJ2-5; TRBD2 matches 8 bases. The CDR3 is made up of 16 amino acids. The trim removed 6 bases at V and 2 bases at J, leaving 11 bases unmatched. Germline V lookup: CDR1 MDHEN, CDR2 SYDVKM. The chain's CDR3 is CASSSPGGPRQETQYF. CDR3 DNA sequence: TGTGCCAGCAGCTCCCCGGGGGGGCCCCGGCAAGAGACCCAGTACTTC. Using reference TRBV28 and TRBJ2-5 for the parts outside the CDR3, the full variable domain is DVKVTQSSRYLVKRTGEKVFLECVQDMDHENMFWYRQDPGLGLRLIYFSYDVKMKEKGDIPEGYSVSREKKERFSLILESASTNQTSMYLCASSSPGGPRQETQYFGPGTRLLVL.

The chain recombines TRBV28 with TRBJ2-7, with D perhaps matching TRBD1 (6 bases). Germline CDR1 reads MDHEN; CDR2 reads SYDVKM. V was shortened by 7 bases and J by 1 base, with 14 bases between the two germline ends. The CDR3 is made up of 14 amino acids. CDR3 sequence (DNA): TGTGCCAGCACCCCGACAGGAAGTTCCTACGAGCAGTACTTC. Its translation is CASTPTGSSYEQYF.

The V call is TRBV7-8, the J call TRBJ1-3, with unresolved D. Germline V gene lookup returns CDR1 SGHVS and CDR2 FQNEAQ. Trimming left V 5 bases short and J 0 bases short, with 11 bases between. The CDR3 runs 15 residues. The CDR3 spells CASSQGAYSGNTIYF. CDR3 in DNA: TGTGCCAGCAGCCAAGGAGCGTACTCTGGAAACACCATATATTTT.

V is TRBV11-2 and J is TRBJ2-3, with 9 nucleotides matching TRBD2. Germline CDR1 is SGHAT and CDR2 is FQNNGV. The CDR3 consists of 17 residues. Trimming cost V 3 bases and J 3 bases; bases outside gene matches: 10. In nucleotides, the CDR3 is TGTGCCAGCAGCTTCCAGCTTAGCGGGAGAGGAACAGATACGCAGTATTTT. Amino acid sequence: CASSFQLSGRGTDTQYF.

This chain uses TRBV18 with TRBJ1-6; D might be TRBD1 (6 bases). The germline V and J ends were trimmed by 6 bases and 7 bases, with 10 bases remaining between them. The CDR3 totals 13 residues. The germline V gene has CDR1 KGHSH and CDR2 LQKENI. For the CDR3, the DNA is TGTGCCAGCTCCGGACAGTCCAATTCACCCCTCCACTTT. Amino acids: CASSGQSNSPLHF. Complete variable domain (other parts from reference TRBV18 and TRBJ1-6): NAGVMQNPRHLVRRRGQEARLRCSPMKGHSHVYWYRQLPEEGLKFMVYLQKENIIDESGMPKERFSAEFPKEGPSILRIQQVVRGDSAAYFCASSGQSNSPLHFGNGTRLTVT.

As concerns this clone: Other DNA variants within this sample encode the same CDR3. CDR3 sequence: CASSFPYPLKGELYNEQFF. The CDR3 DNA reads TGTGCCAGCAGCTTCCCCTACCCCCTTAAGGGCGAGTTGTACAATGAGCAGTTCTTC. The rearrangement uses TRBV5-8 and TRBJ2-1; D call uncertain. Germline V gene sequence: CDR1 SGHTS, CDR2 YDEGEE. V was pared by 2 bases and J by 4 bases, with 25 bases between. This CDR3 is built from 19 residues.